The next 15 T cell receptor beta chains were all read from a single sample in a study of T cells in Graves' hyperthyroidism and ophthalmopathy. The CDR3 regions of TCR beta were amplified from RNA transcripts. During a first-round RT-PCR of the TCR CDR3, the HTBI primer set was used. MiXCR was run by TCRdb on the multiplex PCR reads, yielding one entry per CDR3 protein. The repertoire holds about 590,000 distinct CDR3 sequences, with 15% to 19% as singletons. Sequencing was carried out using blood. These receptors came from a woman in her 30s with Graves' hyperthyroidism.

The chain couples TRBV4-3 to TRBJ2-2; TRBD2 aligns across 7 bases. This CDR3 contains 20 residues. The V and J ends lost 3 bases and 4 bases, in that order; junction bases with no gene match: 20. CDR1 is LGHNA and CDR2 is YSLEER in the germline V gene. The CDR3, as DNA: TGCGCCAGCAGCCAGGCACCGGCGGGAGCGAAAGCGACCGTCACCGGGGAGCTGTTTTTT. Translating it yields CASSQAPAGAKATVTGELFF.

This chain joins TRBV7-9 and TRBJ1-1, with D perhaps TRBD1 (5 bases). Trimming left V 2 bases short and J 0 bases short, with 10 bases between. Germline values: CDR1 SEHNR, CDR2 FQNEAQ (reference sequence). The CDR3 sequence is 15 residues long. CDR3 DNA: TGTGCCAGCAGCTTATTGAAGGGGTTGAACACTGAAGCTTTCTTT. Translation gives CASSLLKGLNTEAFF.

The table lists this clonotype with many counts. The gene calls are TRBV5-1 and TRBJ2-1, with 7 nucleotides matching TRBD2. The CDR3 loop spans 15 amino acids. V dropped 0 bases and J dropped 4; count of bases not matched to a gene: 4. The germline V gene encodes CDR1 SGHRS and CDR2 YFSETQ. The chain's CDR3 is CASSLGSGDYNEQFF. The CDR3 nucleotides read TGCGCCAGCAGCTTGGGCAGCGGGGATTACAATGAGCAGTTCTTC. Looking up the rest from reference TRBV5-1 and TRBJ2-1 gives the full variable domain: KAGVTQTPRYLIKTRGQQVTLSCSPISGHRSVSWYQQTPGQGLQFLFEYFSETQRNKGNFPGRFSGRQFSNSRSEMNVSTLELGDSALYLCASSLGSGDYNEQFFGPGTRLTVL.

This clonotype was observed at least ten times. The chain has TRBV2 and TRBJ2-1, with 8 bases fitting TRBD2. In germline, CDR1 is SNHLY, CDR2 FYNNEI. The CDR3 totals 16 residues. Trimming removed 2 bases from V and 10 bases from J; junction bases left unmatched: 13. The CDR3 is CASSEFRGTSSREQFF. In nucleotides, the CDR3 is TGTGCCAGCAGTGAATTTAGGGGGACTAGTTCACGGGAGCAGTTCTTC.

This clonotype occurred many times. CDR3 sequence reads: CASSQDGLNEQFF. For the CDR3, the DNA is TGTGCCAGCAGCCAAGATGGGTTGAATGAGCAGTTCTTC. The J gene is TRBJ2-1, the V gene TRBV3-1; D ambiguous. Trimming stripped 0 bases from V and 7 bases from J, with 7 bases between. Germline CDR1 reads LGHDT; CDR2 reads YNNKEL (reference sequence). The length of the CDR3 is 13 residues.

The chain couples TRBV6-2 or TRBV6-3 to TRBJ2-1; TRBD2 aligns across 8 bases. Germline trimming cut 0 bases from V and 8 bases from J; bases unmatched to any gene: 6. Germline CDR1 is MNHEY and CDR2 is SVGEGT. The length of the CDR3 is 15 residues. CDR3 residues: CASSYSTSGPYEQFF. The CDR3 bases are TGTGCCAGCAGTTACTCTACTAGCGGACCCTATGAGCAGTTCTTC.

With respect to this clonotype: A much more abundant neighbour one base away suggests this may be a read error. Likely a read error: the CDR3 ends without its conserved phenylalanine or tryptophan. V and J are TRBV12-3 or TRBV12-4 and TRBJ2-2; 7 bases agree with TRBD2. The CDR3 extends over 15 amino acids. The J segment lost 0 bases and the V segment lost 5 bases, leaving 3 bases of the junction unmatched. The chain's CDR3 is CASSRGLANTGELFL. The CDR3 DNA is TGTGCCAGCAGTCGAGGACTAGCGAACACCGGGGAGCTGTTTCTT.

The chain has TRBV20-1 and TRBJ2-2, with TRBD1 identical over 11 bases. Germline lookup yields CDR1 DFQATT and CDR2 SNEGSKA (reference sequence). After removal of 6 bases from V and 5 bases from J, the junction contained 11 bases not matched to a gene. There are 16 residues in the CDR3. The CDR3 sequence is CSALGQGAISTGELFF. CDR3 coding DNA: TGCAGTGCACTCGGACAGGGGGCAATATCGACCGGGGAGCTGTTTTTT.

This clonotype occurred many times. The chain links TRBV6-5 to TRBJ2-7; D gene uncertain. The germline gives CDR1 MNHEY, CDR2 SVGAGI. The V end was cut by 0 bases, the J end by 0 bases, with 6 bases between. The CDR3 runs 14 residues. Here the CDR3 reads CASSYSENSYEQYF. DNA for the CDR3: TGTGCCAGCAGTTACTCCGAGAACTCCTACGAGCAGTACTTC.

On this clonotype itself: This CDR3 is missing its conserved last phenylalanine or tryptophan, likely due to a read error. The CDR3 reads CSARDLSGQGAIEAFL. The CDR3 nucleotides read TGCAGTGCTAGAGATCTATCCGGACAGGGGGCGATTGAAGCTTTCCTT. The rearrangement uses TRBV20-1 and TRBJ1-1; 11 positions match TRBD1. J was trimmed by 7 bases and V by 0 bases; bases with no gene match: 10. The CDR3 is 16 amino acids. Germline CDR1 reads DFQATT; CDR2 reads SNEGSKA (reference sequence).

This clonotype has ten or more counts. The chain carries TRBV5-5 and TRBJ2-2; the D gene is possibly TRBD2 (5 bases). CDR3 length equals 14 residues. V lost 0 bases, J lost 9 bases, and 12 bases lay in between. Looked up from germline, CDR1 is SGHKS and CDR2 is YYEKEE (reference sequence). The CDR3 here is CASSLGPSGWELFF. In DNA form, the CDR3 reads TGTGCCAGCAGCTTGGGGCCATCGGGGTGGGAGCTGTTTTTT.

This chain connects TRBV6-5 to TRBJ1-5; 7 bases line up with TRBD1. The CDR3 covers 15 residues. The J segment lost 6 bases and the V segment lost 2 bases, leaving 7 bases of the junction unmatched. Germline-derived CDR1 and CDR2 are MNHEY and SVGAGI. The CDR3 region has the DNA TGTGCCAGCAGTTACAGGCAGGGGGTAGTTCAGCCCCAGCATTTT. Amino acids: CASSYRQGVVQPQHF.

This clonotype was seen a handful of times. This chain uses TRBV19 with TRBJ1-2; D unresolved. Looked up from germline, CDR1 is LNHDA and CDR2 is SQIVND (reference sequence). Trimming took 4 bases from V and 6 from J, leaving 12 bases between them. The CDR3 is 13 amino acids. CDR3 nucleotides: TGTGCCAGTAGTACGGGCGATGCTAATGGCTACACCTTC. This gives the protein CASSTGDANGYTF.

The table lists this clonotype with a few counts. The chain combines TRBV19 with TRBJ2-1; the match to TRBD2 covers 9 bases. The V gene end was trimmed by 0 bases and the J gene end by 7 bases; junction bases not matched to a gene: 7. This CDR3 has 16 amino acids. Per germline, CDR1 LNHDA and CDR2 SQIVND (reference sequence). CDR3 protein: CASSIEGGRAGNEQFF. CDR3 in DNA: TGTGCCAGTAGTATAGAGGGCGGGAGGGCCGGTAATGAGCAGTTCTTC.

This clonotype was counted a few times. The CDR3 sequence is CASSVFQATVVDTGELFF. Here the CDR3 DNA reads TGTGCCAGCAGCGTGTTCCAGGCGACTGTTGTGGACACCGGGGAGCTGTTTTTT. The chain joins TRBV9 to TRBJ2-2; D is unclear. CDR3 length equals 18 residues. The V end lost 2 bases, the J end lost 3 bases, and 20 bases lay between the germline ends. The germline V gene encodes CDR1 SGDLS and CDR2 YYNGEE.